These T cell receptor beta chains were read from a single sample in a study of regulatory T cells in long-lasting Graves disease. One entry per CDR3 protein, called by TCRdb with MiXCR from the multiplex PCR reads. This table holds some 320,000 distinct CDR3 sequences, under 20% found once. The sequences come from peripheral blood mononuclear cells (PBMCs), collected at new diagnosis, from a patient treated with antithyroid drugs. The origin of the receptors is a female donor with Graves disease. The CDR3 runs from the conserved cysteine through the conserved F or W. The order of the fields is V gene, D gene, clone size, CDR3 length, J gene, CDR3 DNA, CDR3 protein. The D gene is left open where the match is weak. Where a row states a size, it is once, few, many or the class of an expanded clone; other rows omit it.

v_gene: TRBV12-3/TRBV12-4
d_gene: NA
abundance: many
len: 15
j_gene: TRBJ2-1
CDR3nt: TGTGCCAGCAGCCCCTCGGCGAGAGGGCACAATGAGCAGTTCTTC
CDR3aa: CASSPSARGHNEQFF

v_gene: TRBV19
d_gene: NA
abundance: NA
len: 13
j_gene: TRBJ2-5
CDR3nt: TGTGCCAGTAGTACCCTGACAGAAGAGACCCAGTACTTC
CDR3aa: CASSTLTEETQYF

v_gene: TRBV25-1
d_gene: NA
abundance: many
len: 14
j_gene: TRBJ2-5
CDR3nt: TGTGCCAGCAGTAGACCGGGAGAAGGGGAGACCCAGTACTTC
CDR3aa: CASSRPGEGETQYF

v_gene: TRBV5-1
d_gene: TRBD2
abundance: few
len: 17
j_gene: TRBJ2-5
CDR3nt: TGCGCCAGCAGCTGGGGGCTGGGACTAGCTGTCCAAGAGACCCAGTACTTC
CDR3aa: CASSWGLGLAVQETQYF

v_gene: TRBV12-3/TRBV12-4
d_gene: NA
abundance: many
len: 16
j_gene: TRBJ1-5
CDR3nt: TGTGCCAGCAGTTTACGCACCGGGAGTAGCAATCAGCCCCAGCATTTT
CDR3aa: CASSLRTGSSNQPQHF

v_gene: TRBV19
d_gene: TRBD1
abundance: many
len: 15
j_gene: TRBJ1-2
CDR3nt: TGTGCCAGTAGACTACAGGGGATCTTTAAGTATGGCTACACCTTC
CDR3aa: CASRLQGIFKYGYTF

v_gene: TRBV30
d_gene: NA
abundance: many
len: 15
j_gene: TRBJ2-7
CDR3nt: TGTGCCTGGACCCCCGGCGAGAGGATTTGGTACGAGCAGTACTTC
CDR3aa: CAWTPGERIWYEQYF

v_gene: TRBV19
d_gene: NA
abundance: few
len: 15
j_gene: TRBJ2-2
CDR3nt: TGTGCCAGTAGTAAGGAAGCGGCCCGCACCGGGGAGCTGTTTTTT
CDR3aa: CASSKEAARTGELFF

v_gene: TRBV2
d_gene: NA
abundance: many
len: 15
j_gene: TRBJ2-2
CDR3nt: TGTGCCAGCACCAAGGACAGCAAGAACACCGGGGAGCTGTTTTTT
CDR3aa: CASTKDSKNTGELFF

v_gene: TRBV2
d_gene: NA
abundance: many
len: 12
j_gene: TRBJ1-1
CDR3nt: TGTGCCAGCAGTGTAAACAGGGTGGTAGCTTTCTTT
CDR3aa: CASSVNRVVAFF

v_gene: TRBV19
d_gene: NA
abundance: NA
len: 13
j_gene: TRBJ1-6
CDR3nt: TGTGCCAGTAGGGCCCGCAGCGATTCACCCCTCCACTTT
CDR3aa: CASRARSDSPLHF

v_gene: TRBV5-1
d_gene: TRBD1
abundance: few
len: 18
j_gene: TRBJ2-6
CDR3nt: TGCGCCAGCAGCCAAACCGGGACAGGGATCTCTGGGGCCAACGTCCTGACTTTC
CDR3aa: CASSQTGTGISGANVLTF

v_gene: TRBV30
d_gene: TRBD1
abundance: many
len: 14
j_gene: TRBJ1-6
CDR3nt: TGTGCCTGGAGAGGGGGCCCCTATAATTCACCCCTCCACTTT
CDR3aa: CAWRGGPYNSPLHF

v_gene: TRBV28
d_gene: NA
abundance: NA
len: 14
j_gene: TRBJ2-2
CDR3nt: TGTGCCAGCAGCGTCGTCGGGGCCCCCGGGGAGCTGTTTTTT
CDR3aa: CASSVVGAPGELFF

v_gene: TRBV19
d_gene: NA
abundance: few
len: 15
j_gene: TRBJ1-5
CDR3nt: TGTGCCAGTAGTATAACAGGAGTCGACAATCAGCCCCAGCATTTT
CDR3aa: CASSITGVDNQPQHF

v_gene: TRBV12-3/TRBV12-4
d_gene: TRBD2
abundance: many
len: 14
j_gene: TRBJ2-7
CDR3nt: TGTGCCAGCAGTTTTGCGGGAGGGGGTTACGAGCAGTACTTC
CDR3aa: CASSFAGGGYEQYF

v_gene: TRBV5-1
d_gene: TRBD2
abundance: few
len: 15
j_gene: TRBJ2-2
CDR3nt: TGCGCCAGCAGCTCCGCTAGCGGGAACACCGGGGAGCTGTTTTTT
CDR3aa: CASSSASGNTGELFF

v_gene: TRBV29-1
d_gene: NA
abundance: many
len: 10
j_gene: TRBJ2-7
CDR3nt: TGCAGCGGTGCGGACGGCCAGCAGTACTTC
CDR3aa: CSGADGQQYF

v_gene: TRBV19
d_gene: TRBD2
abundance: NA
len: 18
j_gene: TRBJ2-3
CDR3nt: TGTGCCAGTAGTATTGGGTCGGGACTAGCGGGAGGTACAGATACGCAGTATTTT
CDR3aa: CASSIGSGLAGGTDTQYF

v_gene: TRBV30
d_gene: TRBD2
abundance: few
len: 17
j_gene: TRBJ2-1
CDR3nt: TGTGCCTCCTCCGGGACTAACGGGAGGGCCTCCGTCTATGAGCAGTTCTTC
CDR3aa: CASSGTNGRASVYEQFF

v_gene: TRBV20-1
d_gene: NA
abundance: many
len: 15
j_gene: TRBJ2-3
CDR3nt: TGCAGTGCTCCGGGGGAGGTCGCCGTCACAGATACGCAGTATTTT
CDR3aa: CSAPGEVAVTDTQYF

v_gene: TRBV6-5
d_gene: TRBD1
abundance: NA
len: 16
j_gene: TRBJ2-5
CDR3nt: TGTGCCAGCAGTTATCGAGACAGGGGAGGTAGAGAGACCCAGTACTTC
CDR3aa: CASSYRDRGGRETQYF

v_gene: TRBV12-3/TRBV12-4
d_gene: TRBD2
abundance: many
len: 16
j_gene: TRBJ2-1
CDR3nt: TGTGCCAGCAGGAGCGGGACTAGCGGGATAAACAATGAGCAGTTCTTC
CDR3aa: CASRSGTSGINNEQFF

v_gene: TRBV11-2
d_gene: NA
abundance: many
len: 17
j_gene: TRBJ1-1
CDR3nt: TGTGCCAGCAGCTTATTAGCACGCGGGGAGGGAGAGCCTGAAGCTTTCTTT
CDR3aa: CASSLLARGEGEPEAFF

v_gene: TRBV20-1
d_gene: NA
abundance: NA
len: 17
j_gene: TRBJ2-1
CDR3nt: TGCAGTGCTAGAGAGCCTCGGGGATGGGGAATGGACAATGAGCAGTTCTTC
CDR3aa: CSAREPRGWGMDNEQFF

v_gene: TRBV2
d_gene: NA
abundance: many
len: 14
j_gene: TRBJ2-1
CDR3nt: TGTGCCAGCATCCGACCCCCGGGCGACAATGAGCAGTTCTTC
CDR3aa: CASIRPPGDNEQFF

v_gene: TRBV6-1
d_gene: TRBD2
abundance: many
len: 17
j_gene: TRBJ2-5
CDR3nt: TGTGCCAGCAGTGAATGGGTTCTAGCGGGGATGCAAGAGACCCAGTACTTC
CDR3aa: CASSEWVLAGMQETQYF

v_gene: TRBV27
d_gene: NA
abundance: many
len: 15
j_gene: TRBJ1-4
CDR3nt: TGTGCCAGCAGTTTAAGTTGGGGGGCTAGTGAAAAACTGTTTTTT
CDR3aa: CASSLSWGASEKLFF

v_gene: TRBV14
d_gene: NA
abundance: NA
len: 14
j_gene: TRBJ2-7
CDR3nt: TGTGCCAGCAGCCAAGCCGGGACCGGTGCGGAGCAGTACTTC
CDR3aa: CASSQAGTGAEQYF

v_gene: TRBV12-3/TRBV12-4
d_gene: NA
abundance: NA
len: 13
j_gene: TRBJ1-1
CDR3nt: TGTGCCAGCAGTTTAGCTGCGGCGCCTGAAGCTTTCTTT
CDR3aa: CASSLAAAPEAFF

v_gene: TRBV19
d_gene: NA
abundance: NA
len: 15
j_gene: TRBJ2-7
CDR3nt: TGTGCCAGTAGTAGAACAGGTCTTTCCTCCTACGAGCAGTACTTC
CDR3aa: CASSRTGLSSYEQYF

v_gene: TRBV18
d_gene: TRBD2
abundance: many
len: 14
j_gene: TRBJ2-7
CDR3nt: TGTGCCAGCTCACCCCCGGGACTACCATACGAGCAGTACTTC
CDR3aa: CASSPPGLPYEQYF

v_gene: TRBV28
d_gene: NA
abundance: many
len: 14
j_gene: TRBJ2-2
CDR3nt: TGTGCCAGCAGTCGACTAGATCGGACCGGGGAGCTGTTTTTT
CDR3aa: CASSRLDRTGELFF

v_gene: TRBV4-1
d_gene: NA
abundance: few
len: 17
j_gene: TRBJ2-1
CDR3nt: TGCGCCAGCAGCCAAGATTCAGGCGCAAGCTCCTACAATGAGCAGTTCTTC
CDR3aa: CASSQDSGASSYNEQFF

v_gene: TRBV30
d_gene: NA
abundance: NA
len: 12
j_gene: TRBJ2-5
CDR3nt: TGTGCCTGGAGCGGGGTATCCGAGACCCAGTACTTC
CDR3aa: CAWSGVSETQYF

v_gene: TRBV19
d_gene: NA
abundance: many
len: 15
j_gene: TRBJ2-1
CDR3nt: TGTGCCAGCAGTAGTGCTTCGAGCTCCTACAATGAGCAGTTCTTC
CDR3aa: CASSSASSSYNEQFF

v_gene: TRBV7-9
d_gene: TRBD2
abundance: few
len: 15
j_gene: TRBJ2-1
CDR3nt: TGTGCCAGCAGCTTGCCGAGCGGGAAGGACAATGAGCAGTTCTTC
CDR3aa: CASSLPSGKDNEQFF

v_gene: TRBV13
d_gene: NA
abundance: many
len: 19
j_gene: TRBJ1-1
CDR3nt: TGTGCCAGCAGCTTAGAGGTCGACTGGGTAATTAGTCCTCACACTGAAGCTTTCTTT
CDR3aa: CASSLEVDWVISPHTEAFF

v_gene: TRBV27
d_gene: NA
abundance: many
len: 14
j_gene: TRBJ1-5
CDR3nt: TGTGCCAGCGGACTTGGGCAGGGAGAGTGGCCCCAGCATTTT
CDR3aa: CASGLGQGEWPQHF

v_gene: TRBV20-1
d_gene: TRBD2
abundance: many
len: 15
j_gene: TRBJ2-7
CDR3nt: TGCAGTGCTAGAGGAATAGCGGGACTCTCCTACGAGCAGTACTTC
CDR3aa: CSARGIAGLSYEQYF

v_gene: TRBV2
d_gene: NA
abundance: many
len: 14
j_gene: TRBJ2-3
CDR3nt: TGTGCCAGCAGTGATTCAGCGGGCACAGATACGCAGTATTTT
CDR3aa: CASSDSAGTDTQYF

v_gene: TRBV12-3/TRBV12-4
d_gene: TRBD1
abundance: many
len: 16
j_gene: TRBJ1-6
CDR3nt: TGTGCCAGCAGTGCGGGGACAGGGGGTTATAATTCACCCCTCCACTTT
CDR3aa: CASSAGTGGYNSPLHF

v_gene: TRBV7-8
d_gene: TRBD2
abundance: NA
len: 17
j_gene: TRBJ2-2
CDR3nt: TGTGCCAGCAGCCACCATGGACTAGCGGGAGGTACCGGGGAGCTGTTTTTT
CDR3aa: CASSHHGLAGGTGELFF

v_gene: TRBV11-3
d_gene: TRBD2
abundance: many
len: 13
j_gene: TRBJ2-1
CDR3nt: TGTGCCAGCAGCCCCCCGGCGGGAGATGAGCAGTTCTTC
CDR3aa: CASSPPAGDEQFF

v_gene: TRBV2
d_gene: TRBD1
abundance: many
len: 14
j_gene: TRBJ1-6
CDR3nt: TGTGCCAGCAGTGGTGAACAGGGGAACTCACCCCTCCACTTT
CDR3aa: CASSGEQGNSPLHF

v_gene: TRBV30
d_gene: NA
abundance: NA
len: 11
j_gene: TRBJ1-1
CDR3nt: TGTGCCTGGAGTGTAGGCATTGAAGCTTTCTTT
CDR3aa: CAWSVGIEAFF

v_gene: TRBV20-1
d_gene: NA
abundance: many
len: 17
j_gene: TRBJ2-3
CDR3nt: TGCAGTGCTAGAGATACCCGGGGACTGGCCGTAGGAGATACGCAGTATTTT
CDR3aa: CSARDTRGLAVGDTQYF

v_gene: TRBV12-3/TRBV12-4
d_gene: NA
abundance: NA
len: 13
j_gene: TRBJ1-1
CDR3nt: TGTGCCAGCAGGACCCCAGGGATCACTGAAGCTTTCTTT
CDR3aa: CASRTPGITEAFF

v_gene: TRBV2
d_gene: NA
abundance: many
len: 13
j_gene: TRBJ2-5
CDR3nt: TGTGCCAGCACCGAAGCGCAGAAAGAGACCCAGTACTTC
CDR3aa: CASTEAQKETQYF

v_gene: TRBV7-6
d_gene: NA
abundance: NA
len: 14
j_gene: TRBJ1-2
CDR3nt: TGTGCCAGCAGCTTCAGGGGCGCTAACTATGGCTACACCTTC
CDR3aa: CASSFRGANYGYTF

v_gene: TRBV19
d_gene: NA
abundance: NA
len: 15
j_gene: TRBJ2-4
CDR3nt: TGTGCCAGTAGCATGACTCAGGGTAACAAAAACATTCAGTACTTC
CDR3aa: CASSMTQGNKNIQYF

v_gene: TRBV7-9
d_gene: NA
abundance: many
len: 15
j_gene: TRBJ2-7
CDR3nt: TGTGCCAGCAGCTTAGGCCCAGGGCCAGAATACGAGCAGTACTTC
CDR3aa: CASSLGPGPEYEQYF